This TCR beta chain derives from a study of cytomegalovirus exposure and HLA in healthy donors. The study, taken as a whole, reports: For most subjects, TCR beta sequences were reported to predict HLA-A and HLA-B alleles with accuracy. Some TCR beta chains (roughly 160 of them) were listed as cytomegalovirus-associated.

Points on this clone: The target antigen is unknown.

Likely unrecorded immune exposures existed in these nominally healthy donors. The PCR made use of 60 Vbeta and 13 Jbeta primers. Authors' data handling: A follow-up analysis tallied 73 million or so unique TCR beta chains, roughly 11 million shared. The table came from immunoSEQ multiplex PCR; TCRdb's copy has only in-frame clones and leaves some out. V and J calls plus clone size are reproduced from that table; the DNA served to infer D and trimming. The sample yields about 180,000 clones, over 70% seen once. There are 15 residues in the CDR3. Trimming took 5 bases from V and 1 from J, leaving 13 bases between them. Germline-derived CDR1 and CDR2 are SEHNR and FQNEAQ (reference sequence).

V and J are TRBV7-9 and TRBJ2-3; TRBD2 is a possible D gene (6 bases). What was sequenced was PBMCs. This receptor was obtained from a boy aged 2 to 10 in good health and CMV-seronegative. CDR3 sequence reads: CASSETSIRTDTQYF. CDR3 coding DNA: TGTGCCAGCAGCGAAACTAGCATCCGCACAGATACGCAGTATTTT.